Presented here are 21 T cell receptor beta chains from one specimen sequenced in a study of shared clonotypes between healthy human individuals. Assay: immunoSEQ multiplex PCR; the TCRdb copy retains only in-frame clones and omits some. Here the sample spans around 610,000 clones, roughly 96% being singletons. As defined, naive CD8 cells were CD45RO-negative and positively selected for CCR7, with terminally differentiated effector memory CD45RA+ cells excluded. The sample consisted of naive CD8+ T cells sorted from blood. Every receptor here comes from a woman in her 30s in good health.

As regards this clone: This CDR3 is also generated by other DNA sequences in the sample. The V and J genes are TRBV27 and TRBJ2-3, with no clear D. The CDR3 is 13 residues long. The V gene's germline CDR1 is MNHEY and CDR2 SMNVEV (reference sequence). V was shortened by 3 bases and J by 2 bases, with 6 bases between the two germline ends. The CDR3 region is CASSLASTDTQYF. The CDR3 DNA reads as TGTGCCAGCAGTTTGGCCTCCACAGATACGCAGTATTTT.

The chain employs TRBV7-2 and TRBJ2-7; 8 bases match TRBD2. V dropped 7 bases and J dropped 3; count of bases not matched to a gene: 5. Per the germline V gene, CDR1 is SGHTA and CDR2 is FQGNSA. This CDR3 comprises 13 residues. The CDR3: CASTYLAGYEQYF. The CDR3 DNA reads as TGTGCCAGCACTTATCTAGCGGGCTACGAGCAGTACTTC.

The chain links TRBV27 to TRBJ2-1; the D is unclear. This CDR3 is built from 15 residues. V was trimmed by 3 bases and J by 1 base, leaving 10 bases between them. Germline-derived CDR1 and CDR2 are MNHEY and SMNVEV (reference sequence). CDR3 nucleotides: TGTGCCAGCAGTTTGGTAGCTCGGTCCTACAATGAGCAGTTCTTC. Its translation is CASSLVARSYNEQFF.

The rearrangement uses TRBV6-1 and TRBJ2-3; no definite D call. CDR3 length: 15 amino acids. V was shortened by 3 bases and J by 2 bases, with 12 bases between the two germline ends. Germline V gene data show CDR1 as MNHNS and CDR2 as SASEGT. As DNA, the CDR3 is TGTGCCAGCAGTGAGGGAAGAGTAGACACAGATACGCAGTATTTT. Translation gives CASSEGRVDTDTQYF.

For the CDR3, the DNA is TGTGCCAGTAGTCCCTCAGAGGGCTCTACAGATACGCAGTATTTT. Translation: CASSPSEGSTDTQYF. The V gene is TRBV19, the J gene TRBJ2-3, with a possible D match to TRBD2 (5 bases). CDR1 is LNHDA, CDR2 SQIVND, per germline (reference sequence). The CDR3 length is 15 residues. Trimming cost V 5 bases and J 3 bases, with 15 bases left between them.

This clone was found a few times. The same CDR3 is also encoded by other DNA sequences in this sample. The V call is TRBV5-1, the J call TRBJ1-1; 8 positions match TRBD1. The germline gives CDR1 SGHRS, CDR2 YFSETQ. The ends lost 4 bases at V and 0 bases at J; junction bases unmatched: 5. The CDR3 totals 15 residues. The CDR3 region has the DNA TGCGCCAGCAGCCTGCGACAGGGGATGAACACTGAAGCTTTCTTT. It is translated as CASSLRQGMNTEAFF.

This sequence joins TRBV10-1 and TRBJ2-7, with D possibly matching TRBD1 (6 bases). Germline values: CDR1 WNHNN, CDR2 SYGVQD (reference sequence). The ends were cut back, 6 bases at V and 2 bases at J, with 11 bases in the middle. The CDR3 contains 13 residues. CDR3: CASREGQTYEQYF. In DNA, the CDR3 is TGCGCCAGCAGAGAGGGACAAACCTACGAGCAGTACTTC.

J is TRBJ2-7 and V is TRBV11-2, with 13 bases fitting TRBD2. V shed 4 bases and J 7 bases; nucleotides not matched to a gene: 4. Germline V gene sequence: CDR1 SGHAT, CDR2 FQNNGV. The CDR3 is 14 amino acids. The CDR3 nucleotides are TGTGCCAGCAGCTATGGGACTAGCGGGAAGGAGCAGTACTTC. As protein: CASSYGTSGKEQYF. Based on the CDR3 plus reference TRBV11-2 and TRBJ2-7, the full variable domain is EAGVAQSPRYKIIEKRQSVAFWCNPISGHATLYWYQQILGQGPKLLIQFQNNGVVDDSQLPKDRFSAERLKGVDSTLKIQPAKLEDSAVYLCASSYGTSGKEQYFGPGTRLTVT.

V gene TRBV6-5 combines with J gene TRBJ1-1, with 9 nucleotides matching TRBD1. The CDR3 consists of 14 residues. Germline values: CDR1 MNHEY, CDR2 SVGAGI. V gave up 5 bases and J gave up 5 bases; unmatched junction bases: 6. CDR3 sequence reads: CASSTQGAWTEAFF. The CDR3 DNA is TGTGCCAGCAGTACACAGGGGGCATGGACTGAAGCTTTCTTT.

This clone has a single count. The V gene is TRBV4-1, the J gene TRBJ1-3; perhaps TRBD1 as D (6 bases). This CDR3 is 16 amino acids long. The V and J ends lost 4 bases and 4 bases respectively, with 17 bases between them. CDR1 is MGHRA, CDR2 YSYEKL, per germline. The DNA for the CDR3 is TGCGCCAGCAGCCCCCAAACGGGGGCCTCAGGAAACACCATATATTTT. As protein: CASSPQTGASGNTIYF.

This CDR3 is CASSQALGLNSYEQYF. The CDR3 coding sequence is TGCGCCAGCAGCCAAGCCCTCGGACTGAACTCCTACGAGCAGTACTTC. The chain employs TRBV4-1 and TRBJ2-7, with D tentatively TRBD2 (5 bases). Looked up from germline, CDR1 is MGHRA and CDR2 is YSYEKL. Trimming removed 1 base from V and 0 bases from J, with 13 bases in between. This CDR3 has 16 residues.

The chain is built from TRBV5-4 and TRBJ2-2, with D tentatively TRBD2 (6 bases). V lost 6 bases, J lost 4 bases, and 7 bases lay in between. This CDR3 has 12 amino acids. The V gene's germline CDR1 is SGHNT and CDR2 YYREEE (reference sequence). In DNA, the CDR3 is TGTGCCAGCATGGGGGGCACCGGGGAGCTGTTTTTT. It encodes CASMGGTGELFF.

This chain uses TRBV28 with TRBJ2-7; TRBD2 might be the D (5 bases). V was shortened by 5 bases and J by 1 base, with 12 bases between the two germline ends. The CDR3 is 14 amino acids. In germline, CDR1 is MDHEN, CDR2 SYDVKM. The CDR3 region has the DNA TGTGCCAGCAGTCGCCGGGGTCCTTCCTACGAGCAGTACTTC. The encoded protein is CASSRRGPSYEQYF.

The genes are TRBV4-1 and TRBJ1-2, with D possibly TRBD1 on 5 matching bases. The CDR3 totals 17 residues. CDR1 MGHRA and CDR2 YSYEKL come from the germline V gene. Between the trimmed V and J ends, which lost 3 bases and 1 base, there was a span of 18 bases. The CDR3 nucleotides read TGCGCCAGCAGCCAGGGAATGTCAGGGTGGGATAACTATGGCTACACCTTC. This encodes CASSQGMSGWDNYGYTF.

The chain combines TRBV28 with TRBJ1-4, with a weak D call TRBD1 (5 bases). Trimming left V 4 bases short and J 5 bases short, with 17 bases between. CDR1 and CDR2 (germline): MDHEN, SYDVKM. The CDR3 is made up of 16 amino acids. The CDR3 DNA follows: TGTGCCAGCAGTTCGCTTATCGGGACGGCCAATGAAAAACTGTTTTTT. Translating gives CASSSLIGTANEKLFF.

This rearrangement joins TRBV15 to TRBJ2-1; D is perhaps TRBD2 (5 bases). The V and J ends lost 4 bases and 6 bases respectively, with 10 bases between them. The CDR3 contains 13 residues. Germline V gene sequence: CDR1 LNHNV, CDR2 YYDKDF (reference sequence). The CDR3 DNA follows: TGTGCCACCAGCATCTCCCGGGGCAATGAGCAGTTCTTC. Protein product: CATSISRGNEQFF.

The DNA for the CDR3 is TGTGCCAGCAGCTTGATTGCGGTCAGCTCCTACAATGAGCAGTTCTTC. Amino acids: CASSLIAVSSYNEQFF. This chain connects TRBV7-9 to TRBJ2-1; D not resolved. Germline-derived CDR1 and CDR2 are SEHNR and FQNEAQ (reference sequence). V was trimmed by 3 bases and J by 0 bases, leaving 12 bases between them. The CDR3 runs to 16 residues.

This clone has just one count. The rearrangement joins TRBV27 to TRBJ2-7, with D possibly being TRBD1 or TRBD2 (5 bases each). The CDR3 covers 13 residues. The V gene lost 0 bases and the J gene lost 5 bases, with 8 bases spanning the gap. The germline CDR1 and CDR2 sequences are MNHEY and SMNVEV (reference sequence). CDR3 sequence (DNA): TGTGCCAGCAGTTTATCGCCGGGGCACGAGCAGTACTTC. Amino acid sequence: CASSLSPGHEQYF.

This chain uses TRBV27 with TRBJ1-5, with 9 bases that match TRBD1. Germline CDR1 reads MNHEY; CDR2 reads SMNVEV (reference sequence). The CDR3 extends over 17 amino acids. Trimming cost V 6 bases and J 0 bases; bases outside gene matches: 9. CDR3: CASSHSGTGLSNQPQHF. CDR3 coding DNA: TGTGCCAGCAGCCATTCCGGGACAGGGCTTAGCAATCAGCCCCAGCATTTT.

The V call is TRBV19, the J call TRBJ1-2, with 9 positions matching TRBD1. The CDR3 length is 13 residues. In germline, CDR1 is LNHDA, CDR2 SQIVND (reference sequence). V gave up 6 bases and J gave up 5 bases; unmatched junction bases: 4. The CDR3 reads CASRPGTGYGYTF. CDR3 bases: TGTGCCAGTAGGCCCGGGACAGGGTATGGCTACACCTTC.

The CDR3 is CASSLPLGLLEQYF. DNA for the CDR3: TGTGCCAGCAGCCTCCCACTAGGTTTGCTAGAGCAGTACTTC. V usage is TRBV7-8 and J usage is TRBJ2-7; TRBD2 might be the D (5 bases). Germline CDR1 is SGHVS and CDR2 is FQNEAQ. Trimming took 5 bases from V and 7 from J, leaving 18 bases between them. This CDR3 is 14 amino acids long.